This TCR beta chain originates from a study of T cell responses to AZD1222 COVID-19 vaccine (dated by TCRdb to the early 2020s). Study-level background: AZD1222 recipients with second doses at about 4 weeks or about 12 weeks were pooled, because spike-specific TCR depth and breadth did not differ between schedules. A total of 233 trial participants underwent TCR sequencing, of whom 200 to 220 received two doses of AZD1222 and about 25 received two doses of the MenACWY control vaccine. Trial participants were enrolled into age subgroups of 18-55, 56-69 and 70-plus years, which contained about 160, 30 and 59 TCR-sequenced participants, respectively. Here is what the overall study found, with its caveats: Conclusions about previously exposed vaccinees are limited because only a handful of AZD1222 recipients were SARS-CoV-2 seropositive at baseline. The vaccine-associated CD4 TCRs covered the entire spike protein, and the dominant responses fell in regions 160-218 and 743-854. In the small 56-69-year group, the increase in depth fell short of significance, most likely because of low power. Participants were mostly white British, with more females than males. The authors suggested clonal diversity may have been underestimated. Spike-specific TCR breadth and depth rose significantly after two AZD1222 doses compared with day 0 and with MenACWY recipients. Reportedly, close to half of the unique spike-specific TCRs recognized epitopes lying outside the regions that are mutated in the B.1.351 and B.1.1.7 variants. No day 14 peak-response samples were available, so repertoires were characterized only after the peak T cell response.

The CDR3 regions of human TCRbeta chains were analyzed by immunosequencing. In the source study's methods: TCRs in the repertoires were compared against a reference library of SARS-CoV-2-specific TCRs that had been generated with the MIRA antigen-specificity platform. Breadth meant the fraction of unique TCRs that were SARS-CoV-2-associated, whereas depth meant the fraction of total T cells that were SARS-CoV-2-associated. Using the MIRA data, each spike-specific TCR was assigned both to the spike region to which the TCR was reactive and to a CD4 or CD8 class. Log10-transformed breadth and depth values were compared by one-way ANOVA with Sidak's multiple comparisons tests. TCRdb stores this immuneACCESS table with in-frame sequences only. Part of the clones is absent; in the studies checked, under half of the shortfall reflects unresolved V genes, and no reason is known for the rest. Clone size and the V and J calls come from that table; the DNA yielded D and trimming. The sample table holds roughly 97,000 clones, of which about 93% were seen once. The ten biggest clones cover around 4.7% of the sample.

The time point label here, explained by the study, means: baseline before first vaccination. Vaccinee samples were obtained from the UK trials COV001 and COV002, which included a single-blind randomized controlled phase 2/3 trial of AZD1222 (ChAdOx1 nCoV-19) in healthy adults. For TCRbeta chain sequencing, PBMC samples were collected from trial participants at day 0 and at day 28 after the second dose. The CDR3 runs 13 residues from the cysteine to the phenylalanine. Just CDR3 DNA is preserved here, 39 bases in frame from base 1. At the junction V is shortened by 7 bases and J by 2 bases, with 11 bases in between. The CDR1 and CDR2 encoded by the germline V gene (reference sequence) are LNHDA and SQIVND. Remarks on this clone: No cognate antigen has been identified for it. No much larger clonotype is one base removed from it; base qualities were not supplied.

The rearrangement combines TRBV19 with TRBJ1-2; TRBD1 is a possible D gene, resting on 6 matching bases. This sequence was found in an adult in good health. The sequences come from peripheral blood, collected on day 0 of AZD1222 vaccination. In nucleotide form, the sequence is TGTGCCAGTACAGGGGAGAGGAACTATGGCTACACCTTC. This is translated as CASTGERNYGYTF.